Below, 32 T cell receptor beta chains from the same sample are listed, as sequenced in a study of chronic HIV infection and antiretroviral therapy. From the 5' RACE reads, TCRdb called clonotypes with MiXCR, one entry per CDR3 protein. This table has more than 25,000 distinct CDR3 sequences, 7.5% to 10% appearing once. Sequenced material: peripheral blood. The source is an adult who had HIV and had not received antiretroviral therapy, or was an uninfected healthy control (not recorded which).

This clonotype occurred a few times. The chain links TRBV12-3 or TRBV12-4 to TRBJ1-2; no clear D gene. This CDR3 spans 15 amino acids. Trimming took 4 bases from V and 1 from J, leaving 13 bases between them. The DNA for the CDR3 is TGTGCCAGCAGTTCGTTCGACGTGAATAACTATGGCTACACCTTC. This gives the protein CASSSFDVNNYGYTF.

The V gene is TRBV15, the J gene TRBJ2-2, with TRBD1 matching 7 bases. CDR1 and CDR2 from the germline V gene are LNHNV and YYDKDF (reference sequence). V shed 6 bases, J shed 1 base, and the junction held 2 bases outside the gene matches. The CDR3 runs 14 residues. CDR3 sequence: CATRRQGNTGELFF. The CDR3 DNA reads TGTGCCACCAGGAGACAGGGGAACACCGGGGAGCTGTTTTTT.

This clonotype turned up a few times. The gene calls are TRBV25-1 and TRBJ2-5, with D possibly being TRBD1 (6 bases). CDR1 is MGHDK and CDR2 is SYGVNS in the germline V gene. This CDR3 has 15 residues. V lost 7 bases and J 2 bases, leaving 17 bases between the germline ends. CDR3 nucleotides: TGTGCCAGCAAATCGAAGTTAGGGGGTCAAGAGACCCAGTACTTC. Translation: CASKSKLGGQETQYF.

This clonotype appeared many times. The V call is TRBV2, the J call TRBJ2-3; tentatively, D is TRBD1 (5 bases). The germline V gene has CDR1 SNHLY and CDR2 FYNNEI. The V gene lost 7 bases and the J gene lost 4 bases, with 12 bases spanning the gap. The CDR3 is 13 residues long. The CDR3, as DNA: TGTGCCAGCAAGACCGACAGTTCAGATACGCAGTATTTT. It encodes CASKTDSSDTQYF.

The chain recombines TRBV2 with TRBJ1-1, with D uncertain. V was cut by 1 base and J by 2 bases, with 5 bases left in between. The germline gives CDR1 SNHLY, CDR2 FYNNEI. CDR3 size: 13 residues. The CDR3 DNA follows: TGTGCCAGCAGTGAAGACAGAAACACTGAAGCTTTCTTT. Its translation: CASSEDRNTEAFF. The full variable domain, completed using reference TRBV2 and TRBJ1-1, is EPEVTQTPSHQVTQMGQEVILRCVPISNHLYFYWYRQILGQKVEFLVSFYNNEISEKSEIFDDQFSVERPDGSNFTLKIRSTKLEDSAMYFCASSEDRNTEAFFGQGTRLTVV.

The chain employs TRBV19 and TRBJ2-5, with D perhaps TRBD1 (6 bases). V lost 3 bases and J lost 2, with 19 bases in between. The CDR3 consists of 17 residues. Germline assignment: CDR1 LNHDA and CDR2 SQIVND (reference sequence). CDR3 protein: CASSIDDPRGLQETQYF. Written as DNA, the CDR3 is TGTGCCAGTAGTATTGACGACCCCAGGGGTCTACAAGAGACCCAGTACTTC.

This chain joins TRBV29-1 and TRBJ2-7; TRBD1 agrees at 7 bases. J was trimmed by 2 bases and V by 4 bases; bases with no gene match: 2. The germline gives CDR1 SQVTM, CDR2 ANQGSEA. There are 12 residues in the CDR3. CDR3 coding DNA: TGCAGCGTTGGGGACAGACCCTACGAGCAGTACTTC. It specifies CSVGDRPYEQYF.

This clonotype was seen many times. This chain joins TRBV4-1 and TRBJ2-1; D is ambiguous. Germline CDR1 reads MGHRA; CDR2 reads YSYEKL. Trimming shortened V by 0 bases and J by 4 bases, and 7 bases separated the two germline ends. The CDR3 length is 14 residues. The CDR3 spells CASSQDMSYNEQFF. The CDR3 DNA reads as TGCGCCAGCAGCCAAGATATGAGTTACAATGAGCAGTTCTTC.

The J gene is TRBJ1-3, the V gene TRBV29-1; no clear D gene. The CDR3 spans 14 residues. The ends were cut back, 6 bases at V and 1 base at J, with 13 bases in the middle. Germline V gene sequence: CDR1 SQVTM, CDR2 ANQGSEA. The CDR3 loop is CSVADPTSGNTIYF. The CDR3 DNA follows: TGCAGCGTGGCGGACCCTACGTCTGGAAACACCATATATTTT.

This clonotype occurred many times. The genes are TRBV6-1 and TRBJ1-1; 11 bases match TRBD1. The CDR3 has 17 residues. CDR1 is MNHNS and CDR2 is SASEGT in the germline V gene. V lost 9 bases and J lost 3; bases outside the gene matches: 15. CDR3 region: CARPTQYRTGGYTEAFF. For the CDR3, the DNA is TGTGCCAGACCGACCCAATACCGGACAGGGGGCTACACTGAAGCTTTCTTT.

The chain couples TRBV29-1 to TRBJ2-5; TRBD1 matches 11 bases. The CDR3 spans 13 residues. Germline assignment: CDR1 SQVTM and CDR2 ANQGSEA. The junction had 7 bases not matched to a gene; V was cut back by 6 bases and J by 7 bases. CDR3 nucleotides: TGCAGCGTACCGGACAGGGGGCGGGGGACCCAGTACTTC. This codes for CSVPDRGRGTQYF.

The chain recombines TRBV27 with TRBJ1-5; no clear D. Germline V CDR1 and CDR2: MNHEY, SMNVEV (reference sequence). The CDR3 length is 12 residues. Trimming cost V 4 bases and J 2 bases, with 3 bases left between them. As DNA, the CDR3 is TGTGCCAGCAGTTCGGGCAATCAGCCCCAGCATTTT. It yields the protein CASSSGNQPQHF.

In its sample, this clonotype ranks as medium-sized (0.01 to 0.1%). V and J are TRBV12-3 or TRBV12-4 and TRBJ2-7; 7 bases align to TRBD2. This CDR3 contains 13 residues. The V gene end was trimmed by 3 bases and the J gene end by 4 bases; junction bases not matched to a gene: 3. For the CDR3, the DNA is TGTGCCAGCAGTTTCGGGGGGTTGTACGAGCAGTACTTC. Protein product: CASSFGGLYEQYF.

V gene TRBV29-1 combines with J gene TRBJ2-1; D gene unclear. The CDR3 contains 12 residues. Germline V gives CDR1 SQVTM, CDR2 ANQGSEA. Trimming removed 7 bases at V and 7 bases at J, with 14 bases between. The CDR3 DNA sequence: TGCAGCGGATATCTTACAACAAATGAGCAGTTCTTC. This sequence encodes CSGYLTTNEQFF.

The chain couples TRBV27 to TRBJ2-2, with 8 bases that match TRBD2. Trimming cost V 8 bases and J 0 bases; bases outside gene matches: 11. CDR1 is MNHEY, CDR2 SMNVEV, per germline (reference sequence). CDR3 length equals 17 residues. CDR3 sequence (DNA): TGTGCCAGCGGGTTACTAGCGGTCACGGCGAACACCGGGGAGCTGTTTTTT. Protein product: CASGLLAVTANTGELFF.

J is TRBJ1-4 and V is TRBV20-1; 8 bases align to TRBD1. The junction had 4 bases not matched to a gene; V was cut back by 2 bases and J by 5 bases. The germline CDR1 and CDR2 sequences are DFQATT and SNEGSKA (reference sequence). The CDR3 consists of 14 residues. In nucleotides, the CDR3 is TGCAGTGCTAGACGGACAGGGAGCAATGAAAAACTGTTTTTT. This translates into CSARRTGSNEKLFF.

This clonotype was detected ten times or more. This chain uses TRBV11-1 with TRBJ2-5, with 7 bases fitting TRBD1. Germline CDR1 is SGHAT and CDR2 is FQDESV (reference sequence). Trimming at V came to 5 bases and at J to 5 bases, leaving 5 bases not matched to a gene. The CDR3 has 13 amino acids. In DNA form, the CDR3 reads TGTGCCAGCAGCAGAAACAGGGGTGAGACCCAGTACTTC. This sequence encodes CASSRNRGETQYF.

At least ten counts were recorded for this clonotype. The chain couples TRBV6-4 to TRBJ2-3; TRBD2 is a possible D gene (6 bases). Germline CDR1 reads MRHNA; CDR2 reads SNTAGT. Trimming pared 0 bases from V and 3 bases from J, leaving 10 bases between. The CDR3 spans 15 residues. This chain's CDR3 is CASSDSEGTTDTQYF. In DNA, the CDR3 is TGTGCCAGCAGTGACTCGGAGGGGACTACAGATACGCAGTATTTT.

This clonotype was seen at least ten times. The chain carries TRBV7-2 and TRBJ1-2; D is uncertain. This CDR3 has 15 residues. Germline-derived CDR1 and CDR2 are SGHTA and FQGNSA. V lost 1 base, J lost 0 bases, and 9 bases lay in between. CDR3 sequence (DNA): TGTGCCAGCAGCTTAGTCCCAGCAACTAACTATGGCTACACCTTC. It is translated as CASSLVPATNYGYTF.

CDR3 sequence reads: CAICREHSYNSPLHF. DNA of the CDR3: TGTGCCATCTGTCGGGAGCACTCCTATAATTCACCCCTCCACTTT. The rearrangement links TRBV10-3 to TRBJ1-6, with D uncertain. Trimming shortened V by 8 bases and J by 0 bases, and 11 bases separated the two germline ends. The germline CDR1 and CDR2 sequences are ENHRY and SYGVKD. The CDR3 contains 15 residues.

In this sample, this clonotype turned up many times. This rearrangement joins TRBV5-5 to TRBJ2-6; D is uncertain. V was trimmed by 5 bases and J by 2 bases, leaving 14 bases between them. CDR1 is SGHKS, CDR2 YYEKEE, per germline (reference sequence). CDR3 length: 16 residues. The CDR3: CASSFVLGAGANVLTF. The CDR3, as DNA: TGTGCCAGCAGTTTTGTCCTTGGGGCTGGGGCCAACGTCCTGACTTTC.

In this sample, this clonotype turned up a few times. The chain's CDR3 is CASSLLSGTDNTEAFF. The CDR3 region has the DNA TGTGCCAGCAGTCTCCTATCCGGGACAGATAACACTGAAGCTTTCTTT. V gene TRBV27 combines with J gene TRBJ1-1; 7 nucleotides align to TRBD1. V lost 5 bases and J lost 2; bases outside the gene matches: 11. The germline V gene encodes CDR1 MNHEY and CDR2 SMNVEV (reference sequence). This CDR3 has 16 amino acids.

V gene TRBV6-6 combines with J gene TRBJ1-6; possibly TRBD1 for D (5 bases). The germline V and J ends were trimmed by 4 bases and 7 bases, with 11 bases remaining between them. Germline V gene lookup returns CDR1 MNHNY and CDR2 SVGAGI (reference sequence). This CDR3 has 14 amino acids. CDR3 nucleotide sequence: TGTGCCAGCAGTTGGGGGACGGAGAATTCACCCCTCCACTTT. Amino acids: CASSWGTENSPLHF.

This rearrangement joins TRBV29-1 to TRBJ1-2; possibly TRBD1 for D (5 bases). The CDR3 totals 15 residues. CDR1 is SQVTM and CDR2 is ANQGSEA in the germline V gene. The ends were cut back, 4 bases at V and 6 bases at J, with 21 bases in the middle. The CDR3, as DNA: TGCAGCGTTGTTGGCGGGGGGGTAAGGTTGGATGGCTACACCTTC. This translates into CSVVGGGVRLDGYTF. Supplemented by reference TRBV29-1 and TRBJ1-2, the full variable domain reads SAVISQKPSRDICQRGTSLTIQCQVDSQVTMMFWYRQQPGQSLTLIATANQGSEATYESGFVIDKFPISRPNLTFSTLTVSNMSPEDSSIYLCSVVGGGVRLDGYTFGSGTRLTVV.

The chain has TRBV29-1 and TRBJ1-4; D ambiguous. V lost 6 bases and J 4 bases, leaving 15 bases between the germline ends. Germline lookup yields CDR1 SQVTM and CDR2 ANQGSEA. The CDR3 contains 14 residues. The CDR3 DNA is TGCAGCGTCACCCCCCGGGATAATAATGAAAAACTGTTTTTT. It encodes CSVTPRDNNEKLFF.

The chain joins TRBV7-9 to TRBJ1-1; D uncertain. The germline CDR1 and CDR2 sequences are SEHNR and FQNEAQ (reference sequence). V lost 1 base and J 3 bases, leaving 12 bases between the germline ends. This CDR3 has 15 amino acids. This CDR3 reads CASSLEKVWDTEAFF. The CDR3 nucleotides are TGTGCCAGCAGCTTAGAAAAGGTCTGGGACACTGAAGCTTTCTTT.

This clonotype was recorded many times. The chain is built from TRBV27 and TRBJ2-7; possibly TRBD2 for D (6 bases). This CDR3 is built from 14 residues. Trimming took off 6 bases at V and 3 bases at J, with 15 bases between the two ends. Germline V gene data show CDR1 as MNHEY and CDR2 as SMNVEV (reference sequence). CDR3 in DNA: TGTGCCAGCAGGCCGTCGGGGGAAGACTACGAGCAGTACTTC. This encodes CASRPSGEDYEQYF.

This clonotype has a handful of counts. The chain links TRBV6-2 or TRBV6-3 to TRBJ2-3; the D is unclear. The V end lost 2 bases, the J end lost 6 bases, and 9 bases lay between the germline ends. In germline, CDR1 is MNHEY, CDR2 SVGEGT. This CDR3 is 13 amino acids long. In nucleotides, the CDR3 is TGTGCCAGCAGTTACCGGTCCGCTGATACGCAGTATTTT. Translated, it gives CASSYRSADTQYF.

This clonotype was counted only a few times. This chain uses TRBV29-1 with TRBJ2-7; 8 bases align to TRBD1. The CDR3 consists of 15 residues. V lost 0 bases, J lost 2 bases, and 6 bases stayed unmatched. Germline lookup yields CDR1 SQVTM and CDR2 ANQGSEA. The CDR3 DNA reads TGCAGCGTTGAAGAATATAGGACAGGGACCTACGAGCAGTACTTC. Its protein product is CSVEEYRTGTYEQYF.

This clonotype was found many times. The gene calls are TRBV28 and TRBJ1-4, with TRBD1 matching 8 bases. The CDR3 runs to 14 residues. Germline lookup yields CDR1 MDHEN and CDR2 SYDVKM. V shed 8 bases and J 3 bases; nucleotides not matched to a gene: 5. Here the CDR3 DNA reads TGTGCCAGCGAAGAGGACAGGGCTAATGAAAAACTGTTTTTT. This codes for CASEEDRANEKLFF.

This clonotype has a handful of counts. V usage is TRBV9 and J usage is TRBJ2-7; 9 bases align to TRBD1. J was trimmed by 2 bases and V by 0 bases; bases with no gene match: 6. The length of the CDR3 is 16 residues. Germline V gene sequence: CDR1 SGDLS, CDR2 YYNGEE. CDR3 loop: CASSVAGGQGTYEQYF. Written as DNA, the CDR3 is TGTGCCAGCAGCGTAGCAGGGGGACAGGGCACCTACGAGCAGTACTTC.

The rearrangement uses TRBV3-1 and TRBJ2-2; 9 bases are a match to TRBD1. The V gene's germline CDR1 is LGHDT and CDR2 YNNKEL (reference sequence). The CDR3 is 16 amino acids. V trimming: 0 bases; J trimming: 5 bases; junction bases outside the gene matches: 4. CDR3 coding DNA: TGTGCCAGCAGCCAAGACGACAGGGGGTCAACCGGGGAGCTGTTTTTT. Its protein is CASSQDDRGSTGELFF.